Listed below are T cell receptor beta chains from one sample, sequenced in a study of memory CD4+ T cells and cytomegalovirus serostatus. TCRdb keeps only in-frame clones here, not all; method: immunoSEQ multiplex PCR. The sample records some 60,000 clones, about 73% being singletons. Input material: memory CD4+ T cells from blood. The receptors were sampled from an adult in good health and CMV-seropositive. Each CDR3 is given with its conserved first and last residue. D genes are given only for firm matches. Only part of the rows carry a size: once, few, many, or a class if the clone is expanded.

TRBD1 | . | TRBJ1-2 | TRBV5-4 | TGTGCCAGCAGCCTTCCGGGACAGGGAGGAGATCTCTATGGCTACACCTTC | CASSLPGQGGDLYGYTF
TRBD2 | . | TRBJ2-5 | TRBV13 | TGTGCCAGCAGCCCAACATTAGCGGGAGGTAGAGAGACCCAGTACTTC | CASSPTLAGGRETQYF
. | . | TRBJ1-2 | TRBV11-3 | TGTGCCAGCAGCCCCGTGGAGGGAGGTGGCTACACCTTC | CASSPVEGGGYTF
. | . | TRBJ2-6 | TRBV7-9 | TGTGCCAGCAGCCATTCACCTTTATCTGGGGCCAACGTCCTGACTTTC | CASSHSPLSGANVLTF
. | . | TRBJ1-1 | TRBV5-4 | TGTGCCAGCAGCCGCCAGGGGACCCGTGAAGCTTTCTTT | CASSRQGTREAFF
TRBD1 | medium-sized | TRBJ2-5 | TRBV28 | TGTGCCAGCAGTTTCCAGGACAGGGCTAAGACCCAGTACTTC | CASSFQDRAKTQYF
. | . | TRBJ1-1 | TRBV4-1 | TGCGCCAGCAGCCACCGTCGACCGCAGGAAGGGAACACTGAAGCTTTCTTT | CASSHRRPQEGNTEAFF
. | . | TRBJ1-5 | TRBV12-5 | TGTGCTAGTGGTCCCAACAACAGGGCTAGCAATCAGCCCCAGCATTTT | CASGPNNRASNQPQHF
. | . | TRBJ2-1 | TRBV4-3 | TGCGCCAGCAGCCAAGAGACTATCTTCAATGAGCAGTTCTTC | CASSQETIFNEQFF
. | . | TRBJ2-3 | TRBV7-2 | TGTGCCAGCAGCCCTACATATCACACAGATACGCAGTATTTT | CASSPTYHTDTQYF
. | . | TRBJ2-3 | TRBV10-1 | TGCGCCAGCTCGACAAACACAGATACGCAGTATTTT | CASSTNTDTQYF
TRBD1 | . | TRBJ2-1 | TRBV11-2 | TGTGCCAGCAGTTTGTACGGGACAGGGTACAATGAGCAGTTCTTC | CASSLYGTGYNEQFF
TRBD1 | . | TRBJ1-2 | TRBV5-6 | TGTGCCAGCAGCCTTCAGGGGGTCTATGGCTACACCTTC | CASSLQGVYGYTF
TRBD1 | . | TRBJ1-1 | TRBV15 | TGTGCCACCAGCAGGGGACAGGCGGGGAACACTGAAGCTTTCTTT | CATSRGQAGNTEAFF
. | . | TRBJ1-2 | TRBV6-5 | TGTGCCAGCAGAGCTAACTATGGCTACACCTTC | CASRANYGYTF
TRBD1 | . | TRBJ2-3 | TRBV28 | TGTGCCAGCAGTGGGGGACAGGGTATGACTAGCACAGATACGCAGTATTTT | CASSGGQGMTSTDTQYF
. | . | TRBJ2-3 | TRBV5-1 | TGCGCCAGCAGCACAAGGACAGATACGCAGTATTTT | CASSTRTDTQYF
. | . | TRBJ1-3 | TRBV6-4 | TGTGCCACTCCCCCGGAGTTCGACTATGGAAACACCATATATTTT | CATPPEFDYGNTIYF